This T cell receptor (beta chain) was captured in a study of molecular identifiers for immune sequencing clone quantification. Only a few counts were recorded for this clonotype. This CDR3 comprises 13 residues. Germline loops: CDR1 SGHTA, CDR2 FQGTGA. V shed 4 bases and J shed 3 bases, with 10 bases lying between them. Libraries of naive CD8 cells were prepared from 20,000 to 1,000,000 sorted cells using 10%, 30% or 50% RNA. TCRdb reanalysed the PCR reads using MiXCR and keeps one entry per CDR3 protein. This table holds tens of thousands of distinct CDR3 sequences, approximately 40% found once. Sequenced sample: naive CD8+ T cells from blood, with Jurkat cell RNA spiked in. Subset specified: FACS-sorted CD8+CD4-CCR7+CD45RA+ naive T cells. The TCR sequence derives from a human donor in good health. Some libraries in this study had Jurkat cell RNA spiked in. The chain uses TRBV7-3 and TRBJ2-7, with D possibly matching TRBD2 (5 bases). The CDR3 loop is CASSSEGVYEQYF. CDR3 DNA: TGTGCCAGCAGCTCCGAGGGTGTCTACGAGCAGTACTTC.